These 29 T cell receptor beta chains originate from one sample sequenced in a study of beta chain features in type 1 diabetes. No antigen is known for these receptors. Investigators reverse transcribed all isolated RNA, so they sequenced expressed TCRB transcripts. Sequenced by immunoSEQ multiplex PCR; TCRdb stores in-frame clones only, minus some. The repertoire holds roughly 150,000 clones, 7.5% to 8.5% seen once, with 0.5% to 0.55% in the top ten. General study results and limits: TCRB CDR3s were moderately but significantly shorter in Type 1 diabetes patients in all four CD4+ subsets.

Specimen: central memory CD4+ T cells from blood. These receptors were collected from a man in his late teens or twenties with type 1 diabetes.

This clone was counted a few times. The chain employs TRBV27 and TRBJ2-7; D unclear. The germline V gene encodes CDR1 MNHEY and CDR2 SMNVEV (reference sequence). V lost 3 bases and J lost 4, with 10 bases in between. The CDR3 has 13 residues. The CDR3, as DNA: TGTGCCAGCAGTTTCCGGGTCCGTTACGAGCAGTACTTC. Translated: CASSFRVRYEQYF.

This clone has a handful of counts. The chain couples TRBV27 to TRBJ1-6; TRBD1 matches at 7 bases. The J segment lost 13 bases and the V segment lost 4 bases, leaving 7 bases of the junction unmatched. The CDR3 totals 13 residues. Germline V gives CDR1 MNHEY, CDR2 SMNVEV (reference sequence). CDR3 DNA: TGTGCCAGCAGTTCCGACAGGGCCCAGCCCCTCCACTTT. This translates into CASSSDRAQPLHF.

This chain uses TRBV28 with TRBJ1-1, with 9 bases identical to TRBD1. CDR3 size: 14 residues. Trimming at V came to 5 bases and at J to 5 bases, leaving 6 bases not matched to a gene. Germline CDR1 MDHEN, CDR2 SYDVKM. In DNA, the CDR3 is TGTGCCAGCAGTCCCGGGACAGGGATAACTGAAGCTTTCTTT. Amino acids: CASSPGTGITEAFF.

The table lists this clone with a few counts. For the CDR3, the DNA is TGTGCCAGCAGCGTCACAGGTAGCAATCAGCCCCAGCATTTT. Translation gives CASSVTGSNQPQHF. The chain couples TRBV13 to TRBJ1-5; a weak D match, TRBD1 (5 bases). V lost 5 bases and J 0 bases, leaving 8 bases between the germline ends. The CDR3 is made up of 14 amino acids. Germline V gives CDR1 PRHDT, CDR2 FYEKMQ (reference sequence).

This clone has more than one count but fewer than ten. The chain joins TRBV5-5 to TRBJ2-7; D perhaps matches TRBD2 (5 bases). This CDR3 spans 12 amino acids. The germline gives CDR1 SGHKS, CDR2 YYEKEE (reference sequence). The V gene lost 0 bases and the J gene lost 9 bases, with 10 bases spanning the gap. CDR3 nucleotides: TGTGCCAGCAGCTTGGTAGAGGCGGGGCAGTACTTC. It translates to CASSLVEAGQYF.

A few counts support this clone. This chain links TRBV6-4 with TRBJ2-6; possibly TRBD1 for D (5 bases). The CDR3 length is 16 residues. Germline V gene data show CDR1 as MRHNA and CDR2 as SNTAGT. Deletions cut 5 bases from V and 1 base from J, with 12 bases between. This CDR3 reads CASSPRTGSGANVLTF. CDR3 nucleotides: TGTGCCAGCAGTCCCCGTACAGGATCTGGGGCCAACGTCCTGACTTTC.

The chain is built from TRBV30 and TRBJ1-6; D might be TRBD1 (5 bases). CDR3 length: 14 residues. Germline assignment: CDR1 GTSNPN and CDR2 SVGIG (reference sequence). V shed 0 bases and J shed 11 bases, with 14 bases lying between them. The CDR3 protein is CAWSVRFGGAPLHF. The CDR3 DNA follows: TGTGCCTGGAGTGTACGGTTCGGGGGGGCACCCCTCCACTTT.

J is TRBJ2-7 and V is TRBV7-2, with D perhaps TRBD2 (5 bases). Germline-derived CDR1 and CDR2 are SGHTA and FQGNSA. V shed 5 bases and J shed 4 bases, with 9 bases lying between them. The CDR3 is 12 residues long. CDR3 sequence (DNA): TGTGCCAGCAGCCGCCGAGGGTACGAGCAGTACTTC. The encoded protein is CASSRRGYEQYF. The full variable domain, in which reference TRBV7-2 and TRBJ2-7 provide the parts outside the CDR3, is GAGVSQSPSNKVTEKGKDVELRCDPISGHTALYWYRQSLGQGLEFLIYFQGNSAPDKSGLPSDRFSAERTGGSVSTLTIQRTQQEDSAVYLCASSRRGYEQYFGPGTRLTVT.

The genes are TRBV6-6 and TRBJ2-7; D gene ambiguous. The CDR3 is 14 residues long. The ends were cut back, 0 bases at V and 0 bases at J, with 6 bases in the middle. Germline loops: CDR1 MNHNY, CDR2 SVGAGI (reference sequence). The CDR3 protein is CASSYSYSSYEQYF. The CDR3 DNA sequence: TGTGCCAGCAGTTACTCTTATAGCTCCTACGAGCAGTACTTC.

The rearrangement links TRBV30 to TRBJ2-2; D may be TRBD1 (6 bases). From germline, CDR1 is GTSNPN and CDR2 SVGIG (reference sequence). The CDR3 sequence is 14 residues long. V gave up 1 base and J gave up 5 bases, with 11 bases separating them. The CDR3 sequence is CAWSARDKTGELFF. CDR3 bases: TGTGCCTGGAGTGCCCGGGACAAAACCGGGGAGCTGTTTTTT. Together with reference TRBV30 and TRBJ2-2, the CDR3 gives the full variable domain: SQTIHQWPATLVQPVGSPLSLECTVEGTSNPNLYWYRQAAGRGLQLLFYSVGIGQISSEVPQNLSASRPQDRQFILSSKKLLLSDSGFYLCAWSARDKTGELFFGEGSRLTVL.

This clone came up a few times. This chain uses TRBV28 with TRBJ2-7; D ambiguous. Per germline, CDR1 MDHEN and CDR2 SYDVKM. V was cut by 6 bases and J by 5 bases, with 8 bases left in between. The CDR3 is 11 amino acids. The CDR3 region has the DNA TGTGCCAGCAGGCTGGCGGACGAGCAGTACTTC. It codes for CASRLADEQYF.

The chain employs TRBV29-1 and TRBJ1-1, with TRBD1 matching 7 bases. This CDR3 has 12 amino acids. Losses at the gene ends were 5 bases for V and 3 bases for J; bases not matched to a gene: 3. Germline lookup yields CDR1 SQVTM and CDR2 ANQGSEA. Here the CDR3 DNA reads TGCAGCGTTTCAGGGGGTCACACTGAAGCTTTCTTT. This sequence encodes CSVSGGHTEAFF.

V is TRBV18 and J is TRBJ2-3; D might be TRBD2 (5 bases). CDR3 length: 16 amino acids. Trimming left V 0 bases short and J 0 bases short, with 10 bases between. Germline assignment: CDR1 KGHSH and CDR2 LQKENI. In DNA form, the CDR3 reads TGTGCCAGCTCACCACCGGAGGACCCTAGCACAGATACGCAGTATTTT. As protein: CASSPPEDPSTDTQYF.

The chain couples TRBV10-3 to TRBJ1-5; 7 nucleotides match TRBD1. V gave up 10 bases and J gave up 2 bases; unmatched junction bases: 17. Germline values: CDR1 ENHRY, CDR2 SYGVKD. The CDR3 extends over 17 amino acids. The CDR3 loop is CATSYNPHQGGNQPQHF. CDR3 in DNA: TGTGCCACCTCTTACAATCCCCACCAGGGGGGCAATCAGCCCCAGCATTTT.

This clone was detected only a few times. The chain carries TRBV5-6 and TRBJ2-4; 9 bases align to TRBD2. The CDR3 sequence is 17 residues long. J lost 5 bases, V lost 4 bases, and 13 bases had no gene match. Germline lookup yields CDR1 SGHDT and CDR2 YYEEEE. The CDR3, as DNA: TGTGCCAGCAGCGCCACTGAGCGGGGGGCGGTGGAAAACATTCAGTACTTC. Amino acid sequence: CASSATERGAVENIQYF.

V is TRBV30 and J is TRBJ2-1, with 7 bases matching TRBD1. This CDR3 contains 14 residues. Per germline, CDR1 GTSNPN and CDR2 SVGIG (reference sequence). The trim removed 4 bases at V and 5 bases at J, leaving 8 bases unmatched. The CDR3 sequence: CAWKRQGSNNEQFF. CDR3 DNA sequence: TGTGCCTGGAAACGACAGGGTTCGAACAATGAGCAGTTCTTC.

The chain joins TRBV30 to TRBJ2-1; 9 bases map to TRBD1. V dropped 5 bases and J dropped 8; count of bases not matched to a gene: 7. Germline V gene lookup returns CDR1 GTSNPN and CDR2 SVGIG (reference sequence). The CDR3 runs 13 residues. The CDR3 loop is CAWAGTGWYEQFF. For the CDR3, the DNA is TGTGCCTGGGCAGGGACAGGGTGGTATGAGCAGTTCTTC.

DNA of the CDR3: TGTGCCAGCAGCTTAGAAGGCAGGGAAGGCTACACCTTC. It encodes CASSLEGREGYTF. The chain uses TRBV11-2 and TRBJ1-2, with D perhaps matching TRBD1 (5 bases). Trimming stripped 0 bases from V and 8 bases from J, with 10 bases between. Germline V gene sequence: CDR1 SGHAT, CDR2 FQNNGV. The CDR3 covers 13 residues.

This clone was recorded a few times. V and J are TRBV29-1 and TRBJ1-5; the D gene is possibly TRBD1 (5 bases). The germline V and J ends were trimmed by 4 bases and 3 bases, with 16 bases remaining between them. Germline V gene lookup returns CDR1 SQVTM and CDR2 ANQGSEA. The CDR3 covers 15 residues. The CDR3 coding sequence is TGCAGCGTTGCAGCGGGGGTCGGTTACAATCAGCCCCAGCATTTT. Encoded protein: CSVAAGVGYNQPQHF.

The genes are TRBV5-1 and TRBJ1-4; 7 bases are shared with TRBD1. V lost 7 bases and J lost 6; bases outside the gene matches: 12. Germline V lookup: CDR1 SGHRS, CDR2 YFSETQ. CDR3 length: 15 amino acids. The DNA for the CDR3 is TGCGCCAGCTCTCCGACAGGGACCGGTTATGAAAAACTGTTTTTT. It encodes CASSPTGTGYEKLFF.

This clone was observed a few times. The chain recombines TRBV18 with TRBJ1-1; no reliable D call. CDR1 is KGHSH, CDR2 LQKENI, per germline. The CDR3 spans 13 residues. V was pared by 4 bases and J by 1 base, with 7 bases between. The CDR3 protein is CASSLHKNTEAFF. The CDR3 DNA sequence: TGTGCCAGCTCACTACATAAGAACACTGAAGCTTTCTTT.

This rearrangement joins TRBV10-2 to TRBJ1-1; TRBD1 matches 8 bases. The CDR3 spans 14 residues. CDR1 and CDR2 from the germline V gene are WSHSY and SAAADI. V shed 7 bases and J 4 bases; nucleotides not matched to a gene: 8. For the CDR3, the DNA is TGCGCCAGCAAGTATCAGGGGGCCGGCACTGAAGCTTTCTTT. Translated: CASKYQGAGTEAFF.

V and J are TRBV30 and TRBJ1-5; D unresolved. Germline V gene sequence: CDR1 GTSNPN, CDR2 SVGIG (reference sequence). With 2 bases removed from V and 7 bases from J, the gap between germline ends came to 12 bases. The CDR3 runs to 13 residues. The CDR3 DNA is TGTGCCTGGAGTCCCGCGATTCACCAGCCCCAGCATTTT. It codes for CAWSPAIHQPQHF.

This clone was detected a few times. The V call is TRBV11-3, the J call TRBJ2-5; a possible D gene is TRBD2 (6 bases). The length of the CDR3 is 13 residues. Germline V lookup: CDR1 SGHNT, CDR2 YENEEA. V lost 0 bases and J lost 5, with 7 bases in between. The CDR3 sequence: CASSLDRGETQYF. The CDR3 coding sequence is TGTGCCAGCAGCTTAGATCGGGGGGAGACCCAGTACTTC.

The chain uses TRBV18 and TRBJ1-1; no reliable D call. The CDR3 loop spans 14 amino acids. Germline values: CDR1 KGHSH, CDR2 LQKENI. Trimming stripped 5 bases from V and 1 base from J, with 11 bases between. The CDR3 region has the DNA TGTGCCAGCTCAGTGGGAGGCTCGAACACTGAAGCTTTCTTT. Protein sequence: CASSVGGSNTEAFF. The variable domain in full, completed from reference TRBV18 and TRBJ1-1, reads NAGVMQNPRHLVRRRGQEARLRCSPMKGHSHVYWYRQLPEEGLKFMVYLQKENIIDESGMPKERFSAEFPKEGPSILRIQQVVRGDSAAYFCASSVGGSNTEAFFGQGTRLTVV.

This clone was detected many times. The chain joins TRBV28 to TRBJ1-1; tentatively, D is TRBD1 (6 bases). The CDR3 spans 11 residues. V dropped 9 bases and J dropped 5 bases, with 10 bases sitting between them. Germline V CDR1 and CDR2: MDHEN, SYDVKM. In nucleotides, the CDR3 is TGTGCCAGTCAGGGGCGTACTGAAGCTTTCTTT. Translating it yields CASQGRTEAFF.

This clone was found a few times. The chain combines TRBV11-2 with TRBJ2-7, with 8 bases fitting TRBD1. The CDR3 totals 16 residues. Germline V gene data show CDR1 as SGHAT and CDR2 as FQNNGV. V lost 1 base to trimming and J lost 4 bases; unmatched junction nucleotides: 9. The CDR3 sequence: CASSLVRQGAGYEQYF. The CDR3 nucleotides read TGTGCCAGCAGCTTAGTACGTCAGGGGGCTGGTTACGAGCAGTACTTC.

This sequence joins TRBV29-1 and TRBJ2-2; the match to TRBD1 covers 7 bases. Germline V gene lookup returns CDR1 SQVTM and CDR2 ANQGSEA. CDR3 size: 13 residues. J lost 4 bases, V lost 3 bases, and 2 bases had no gene match. The CDR3 here is CSVEHRGTGELFF. The CDR3 DNA follows: TGCAGCGTTGAGCACAGGGGCACCGGGGAGCTGTTTTTT.

This clone has at least ten counts. V gene TRBV11-2 combines with J gene TRBJ1-1; 9 nucleotides align to TRBD1. The germline V gene has CDR1 SGHAT and CDR2 FQNNGV. This CDR3 contains 14 residues. J was trimmed by 3 bases and V by 4 bases; bases with no gene match: 3. The CDR3 reads CASSSGTGHTEAFF. In nucleotides, the CDR3 is TGTGCCAGCAGCTCAGGGACAGGGCACACTGAAGCTTTCTTT.